The 8 T cell receptor beta chains presented below share a single source sample, sequenced in a study of cytomegalovirus exposure and HLA in healthy donors. The PCR contained 60 Vbeta and 13 Jbeta primers. TCRdb keeps only in-frame clones here, not all; method: immunoSEQ multiplex PCR. The sample includes about 78,000 clones, approximately 77% seen only once; the top ten take over 8.5%. Sequencing input: PBMCs. These TCRs come from a woman aged 40 to 49 in good health and CMV-seropositive.

This CDR3 is CAIKGRDSSYEQYF. The CDR3 coding sequence is TGTGCCATCAAGGGAAGGGACAGTTCCTACGAGCAGTACTTC. V and J are TRBV10-3 and TRBJ2-7; 7 nucleotides match TRBD1. Germline values: CDR1 ENHRY, CDR2 SYGVKD. The CDR3 sequence is 14 residues long. J lost 1 base, V lost 7 bases, and 7 bases had no gene match.

V and J are TRBV5-1 and TRBJ2-1; D might be TRBD2 (5 bases). Germline loops: CDR1 SGHRS, CDR2 YFSETQ. The CDR3 runs to 13 residues. Between the trimmed V and J ends, which lost 7 bases and 3 bases, there was a span of 11 bases. The CDR3 nucleotides are TGCGCCAGCGCCGAGGGAATCTACAATGAGCAGTTCTTC. Translation gives CASAEGIYNEQFF.

In nucleotides, the CDR3 is TGTGCCAGCAGCACCGGACTAGTAGGGGAGCTGTTTTTT. Translation gives CASSTGLVGELFF. The chain combines TRBV7-2 with TRBJ2-2, with TRBD2 matching over 7 bases. This CDR3 has 13 amino acids. Germline CDR1 is SGHTA and CDR2 is FQGNSA. V trimming: 5 bases; J trimming: 8 bases; junction bases outside the gene matches: 5.

The V gene is TRBV7-2, the J gene TRBJ2-7; D not resolved. V was trimmed by 2 bases and J by 6 bases, leaving 14 bases between them. The CDR3 is 14 amino acids. Germline assignment: CDR1 SGHTA and CDR2 FQGNSA. The DNA of the CDR3 is TGTGCCAGCAGCTTAAGTTCAGCGACGGGCGAGCAGTACTTC. Protein sequence: CASSLSSATGEQYF.

The V gene is TRBV4-3, the J gene TRBJ1-3, with D possibly being TRBD1 (5 bases). Germline V gives CDR1 LGHNA, CDR2 YSLEER. The CDR3 spans 16 residues. Trimming removed 0 bases at V and 2 bases at J, with 11 bases between. CDR3 sequence reads: CASSQDDRLAGNTIYF. Written as DNA, the CDR3 is TGCGCCAGCAGCCAAGATGACAGATTAGCTGGAAACACCATATATTTT.

The chain recombines TRBV11-2 with TRBJ2-2; TRBD2 matches at 8 bases. Germline loops: CDR1 SGHAT, CDR2 FQNNGV. The CDR3 spans 14 residues. The ends lost 6 bases at V and 10 bases at J; junction bases unmatched: 10. The DNA of the CDR3 is TGTGCCAGCAGAGGACGGGAGGGCCACGTGGAGCTGTTTTTT. Its protein is CASRGREGHVELFF.

This clone showed up just a few times. The rearrangement joins TRBV10-1 to TRBJ1-1, with 10 positions matching TRBD1. The CDR3 spans 13 residues. CDR1 and CDR2 from the germline V gene are WNHNN and SYGVQD (reference sequence). V was clipped by 7 bases and J by 3 bases; unmatched bases: 2. The CDR3 sequence is CASTGTGDTEAFF. CDR3 coding DNA: TGCGCCAGCACCGGGACAGGGGACACTGAAGCTTTCTTT.

This chain uses TRBV29-1 with TRBJ2-1; 7 bases match TRBD1. With V trimmed by 4 bases and J by 6 bases, 9 bases remained unmatched. Germline lookup yields CDR1 SQVTM and CDR2 ANQGSEA. The CDR3 has 14 residues. CDR3 in amino acids: CSVGERGQGNEQFF. The CDR3 DNA sequence: TGCAGCGTTGGGGAGAGGGGGCAAGGCAATGAGCAGTTCTTC.